The source of this T cell receptor (beta chain) is a study of technical replicates of blood from several donors. Clones were sequenced by immunoSEQ multiplex PCR, and TCRdb holds only the in-frame ones, with some missing. The repertoire holds under 85,000 clones, with 85% to 95% as singletons. The CDR3 has 15 amino acids. The germline V gene encodes CDR1 MGHRA and CDR2 YSYEKL. With 4 bases clipped from V and 2 bases from J, the junction kept 7 bases outside the gene matches. V and J are TRBV4-1 and TRBJ2-7; 8 bases map to TRBD2. The specimen sequenced was T cells isolated from PBMCs. The TCR comes from a human donor in good health. CDR3 nucleotide sequence: TGCGCCAGCAGCCCCGACCCGGGGGGGACCTACGAGCAGTACTTC. Translated, it gives CASSPDPGGTYEQYF.